These T cell receptor beta chains were read from a single sample in a study of monozygotic twins with inflammatory bowel disease. TCRdb re-called the 5' RACE reads; every CDR3 protein appears as one record, without DNA. This repertoire comprises approximately 420,000 distinct CDR3 sequences; its ten largest clones make up under 3%. Sample: blood. The receptors come from a human donor with ulcerative colitis or Crohn's disease, or a healthy co-twin of an affected twin (not recorded which). The CDR3 runs from the conserved cysteine through the conserved F or W. Fields, in order: CDR3 protein, J gene, V gene.

cdr3_aa: CASNQAGEVEQFF
j_call: TRBJ2-1
v_call: TRBV11-2

cdr3_aa: CATSPPFLGVTSALHF
j_call: TRBJ1-6
v_call: TRBV15

cdr3_aa: CASSSVAGLGSGANVLTF
j_call: TRBJ2-6
v_call: TRBV11-2

cdr3_aa: CASSLDRGPYGYTF
j_call: TRBJ1-2
v_call: TRBV7-2

cdr3_aa: CASSPWMGNNEQYF
j_call: TRBJ2-7
v_call: TRBV4-1

cdr3_aa: CASSTTSGTSTDTQYF
j_call: TRBJ2-3
v_call: TRBV12-3/TRBV12-4

cdr3_aa: CASSQLRDRGAGANVLTF
j_call: TRBJ2-6
v_call: TRBV3-1

cdr3_aa: CASSLGLGGAEAFF
j_call: TRBJ1-1
v_call: TRBV5-6

cdr3_aa: CASSLIQGKAFF
j_call: TRBJ1-1
v_call: TRBV28

cdr3_aa: CASSWGPFNEQFF
j_call: TRBJ2-1
v_call: TRBV5-1

cdr3_aa: CASSLEGRDNSPLHF
j_call: TRBJ1-6
v_call: TRBV5-1

cdr3_aa: CARRKDRRDIQYF
j_call: TRBJ2-4
v_call: TRBV19

cdr3_aa: CASSLVEGLGEQYF
j_call: TRBJ2-7
v_call: TRBV7-6

cdr3_aa: CASISRGLPSTDTQYF
j_call: TRBJ2-3
v_call: TRBV21-1

cdr3_aa: CATSQGSVETQYF
j_call: TRBJ2-5
v_call: TRBV24-1

cdr3_aa: CASSEVGVFTGELFF
j_call: TRBJ2-2
v_call: TRBV6-1

cdr3_aa: CASSLVAVVNQETQYF
j_call: TRBJ2-5
v_call: TRBV7-2

cdr3_aa: CASSPGVTGELFF
j_call: TRBJ2-2
v_call: TRBV10-2

cdr3_aa: CSAPGLAGPSYEQYF
j_call: TRBJ2-7
v_call: TRBV20-1

cdr3_aa: CAWSANYEQYF
j_call: TRBJ2-7
v_call: TRBV30

cdr3_aa: CASSEGTLQTYEQYF
j_call: TRBJ2-7
v_call: TRBV9